This is a list of T cell receptor beta chains from one sample in a study of control samples from healthy donors and cancer patients. Generated by immunoSEQ multiplex PCR, the TCRdb table keeps only in-frame clones and is missing some. The sample records approximately 85,000 clones, roughly 91% being singletons. Sequencing was done on a sample of blood. Receptor source: a woman aged 55-70 years in good health. Each CDR3 is given with its conserved first and last residue. The order of the fields is clone size, D gene, V gene, J gene, CDR3 DNA, CDR3 protein. D genes are given only for firm matches. Clone size is shown for a subset of rows, as once, few, many or a class of expanded clone.

.	.	TRBV3-1/TRBV3-2	TRBJ2-7	TGTGCCAGCAGCTGGGGGGGCCGCTACGAGCAGTACTTC	CASSWGGRYEQYF
.	TRBD2	TRBV3-1/TRBV3-2	TRBJ2-2	TGTGCCAGCAGCCCCTTGACTAGCGGGAAGGGCACCGGGGAGCTGTTTTTT	CASSPLTSGKGTGELFF
.	.	TRBV18	TRBJ1-1	TGTGCCAGCTCCCCTAACGGGGGCACTGAAGCTTTCTTT	CASSPNGGTEAFF
.	.	TRBV7-6	TRBJ2-5	TGTGCCAGCAGCTTTACTAGGACAGCGGGACAAGAGACCCAGTACTTC	CASSFTRTAGQETQYF
.	.	TRBV3-1/TRBV3-2	TRBJ1-6	TGTGCCAGCAGCCAACTGGGTTTCTATAATTCACCCCTCCACTTT	CASSQLGFYNSPLHF
.	.	TRBV11-3	TRBJ1-6	TGTGCCAGCGCCATGGGACTAAGTAATTCACCCCTCCACTTT	CASAMGLSNSPLHF
.	.	TRBV10-3	TRBJ1-4	TGTGCCATCAGGGGAGACCTAACTAATGAAAAACTGTTTTTT	CAIRGDLTNEKLFF
.	.	TRBV6-6	TRBJ1-1	TGTGCCAGCAGCCCTCCGTCGGGTGGGGCTTTCTTT	CASSPPSGGAFF
.	.	TRBV11-3	TRBJ1-5	TGTGCCAGCAGCTTAGGTAGCAATCAGCCCCAGCATTTT	CASSLGSNQPQHF
.	.	TRBV21-1	TRBJ2-5	TGTGCCAGCAGCAGGGCAGGCGAGGACCAAGAGACCCAGTACTTC	CASSRAGEDQETQYF
once	TRBD2	TRBV19	TRBJ2-7	TGTGCCAGTAGGTATCGGGCAGCGGGAGGATCCTACGAGCAGTACTTC	CASRYRAAGGSYEQYF
.	TRBD1	TRBV7-2	TRBJ1-1	TGTTCGGCGGGGGACAGGGGTGGCACTGAAGCTTTCTTT	CSAGDRGGTEAFF
.	.	TRBV6-5	TRBJ2-5	TGTGCCAGCAGTTACTCGAGGGAGACCCAGTACTTC	CASSYSRETQYF
.	.	TRBV21-1	TRBJ2-3	TGTGCCAGCAGCAAGATCTGGGCGGGGGACCCTTCTAGCACAGATACGCAGTATTTT	CASSKIWAGDPSSTDTQYF
.	TRBD2	TRBV7-8	TRBJ2-3	TGTGCCAGCAGCCCCAGGGAGGGGAGGAATACGCAGTATTTT	CASSPREGRNTQYF
few	.	TRBV18	TRBJ1-2	TGTGCCAGCTCTCCGCCTAGTGGGAGAGGGCCTTATGGCTACACCTTC	CASSPPSGRGPYGYTF
.	.	TRBV28	TRBJ1-1	TGTGCCAGCAGTTTATTGGGGGGGGGCCTCAACACTGAAGCTTTCTTT	CASSLLGGGLNTEAFF
.	TRBD1	TRBV6-5	TRBJ1-1	TGTGCCACCCAGGGGGCGTCGGACACTGAAGCTTTCTTT	CATQGASDTEAFF
.	.	TRBV28	TRBJ1-3	TGTGCCAGTTTCCCCCACTCTGGAAACACCATATATTTT	CASFPHSGNTIYF
.	TRBD1	TRBV5-1	TRBJ2-5	TGCGCCAGCAGCTTGGCAGGACAGGGGGAGACCCAGTACTTC	CASSLAGQGETQYF
.	.	TRBV6-4	TRBJ2-3	TGTGCCAGCAGAGGACCCAGCACAGATACGCAGTATTTT	CASRGPSTDTQYF
.	.	TRBV5-1	TRBJ1-1	TGCGCCAGCAGCCCGGACGTATTAAGGAGGGAGGACACTGAAGCTTTCTTT	CASSPDVLRREDTEAFF
.	.	TRBV2	TRBJ1-1	TGTGCCAGCAGTGTCTTGGTGGAATTCGCTGAAGCTTTCTTT	CASSVLVEFAEAFF
once	.	TRBV10-3	TRBJ1-2	TGTGCCAGCAGGGGAATTGCGGAGGGCTACACCTTC	CASRGIAEGYTF
.	TRBD1	TRBV18	TRBJ1-1	TGTGCCAGCTCACCAGGACTGGACAGGGTCACAGCTTTCTTT	CASSPGLDRVTAFF
.	TRBD1	TRBV7-9	TRBJ2-2	TGTGCCAGCAGCTTTCGAGGGACAGGGGGTCACACCGGGGAGCTGTTTTTT	CASSFRGTGGHTGELFF
.	.	TRBV21-1	TRBJ1-1	TGTGCCAGCACACGGCAGGGGGCGCGGTGGACTGAAGCTTTCTTT	CASTRQGARWTEAFF
.	TRBD1	TRBV19	TRBJ1-3	TGTGCCAGTAGTAACTGGGACAGGGGGACTGGAAACACCATATATTTT	CASSNWDRGTGNTIYF
once	.	TRBV6-6	TRBJ1-1	TGTGCCAGCAGTTACCGGTACCCAGGGACCACTGAAGCTTTCTTT	CASSYRYPGTTEAFF
.	TRBD2	TRBV9	TRBJ2-1	TGTGCCAGCAGCGGGACTAGCGGGGCCTACAATGAGCAGTTCTTC	CASSGTSGAYNEQFF
.	.	TRBV7-9	TRBJ2-5	TGTGCCAGCAGCTTCGCAGCGGCAGAGACCCAGTACTTC	CASSFAAAETQYF
.	TRBD1	TRBV20-1	TRBJ1-5	TGCAGTGCTAGTGGTAGGGGGCGCGGGAGTCAGCCCCAGCATTTT	CSASGRGRGSQPQHF
.	.	TRBV7-8	TRBJ2-3	TGTGCCAGTAGTTACGGCTTGATGGCGGGAAGCACAGATACGCAGTATTTT	CASSYGLMAGSTDTQYF
once	TRBD1	TRBV7-2	TRBJ1-2	TGTGCCAGCAGCTCTAAGGACAGGGCGGCGCATGGCTACACCTTC	CASSSKDRAAHGYTF
.	.	TRBV12-2	TRBJ2-3	TGTGCAAGTCGCCTCCGGGGGCCGAGCACAGATACGCAGTATTTT	CASRLRGPSTDTQYF
.	TRBD1	TRBV29-1	TRBJ1-2	TGCAGCGTGCAAAACCGGGACAGGATTGGAGGCTACACCTTC	CSVQNRDRIGGYTF
.	TRBD2	TRBV12-5	TRBJ2-1	TGTGCTAGTGGTTTGTGGGGGAGGGATGAGCAGTTCTTC	CASGLWGRDEQFF
.	.	TRBV24-1	TRBJ2-3	TGTGCCACCAGTGGTTGGCGTGGAAACACAGATACGCAGTATTTT	CATSGWRGNTDTQYF
.	.	TRBV6-1	TRBJ1-1	TGTGCCAGCAGTGAACAACAAGGCATACCTAGCGCTGAAGCTTTCTTT	CASSEQQGIPSAEAFF
.	TRBD1	TRBV28	TRBJ2-5	TGTGCCAGCAGGGGGGGACAGGGGGCTAGAGAGACCCAGTACTTC	CASRGGQGARETQYF
.	.	TRBV19	TRBJ1-2	TGTGCCAGTAGTATAGGTGGGACCGCGCCTAATGGCTACACCTTC	CASSIGGTAPNGYTF
.	.	TRBV14	TRBJ1-1	TGTGCCAGCAGCCAGAGTCAGAACACTGAAGCTTTCTTT	CASSQSQNTEAFF
once	.	TRBV4-2	TRBJ1-1	TGTGCCAGCAGCTACGGACTAAGGGACACTGAAGCTTTCTTT	CASSYGLRDTEAFF
once	.	TRBV9	TRBJ1-3	TGTGCCAGCAGCGTAGATCTCTCTGGAAACACCATATATTTT	CASSVDLSGNTIYF
.	.	TRBV18	TRBJ1-6	TGTGCCAGCTCCCCGGGAGGCGGGGCAGGCTCACCCCTCCACTTT	CASSPGGGAGSPLHF
few	.	TRBV6-2/TRBV6-3	TRBJ2-2	TGTGCCAGCAGCCGCCGGGACACCGGGGAGCTGTTTTTT	CASSRRDTGELFF
.	TRBD2	TRBV6-2/TRBV6-3	TRBJ2-2	TGTGCCAGCAGTTGGGGGACTAGTCGAATCACCGGGGAGCTGTTTTTT	CASSWGTSRITGELFF
.	.	TRBV28	TRBJ1-2	TGTGCCAGCAGTTTCCGGGCAGGGGATGGCTACACCTTC	CASSFRAGDGYTF
.	TRBD1	TRBV6-5	TRBJ2-7	TGTGCCAGCAGTTACATTGGACAGGCGAAGTCCGAGCAGTACTTC	CASSYIGQAKSEQYF